The rows below give T cell receptor beta chains drawn from one sample of a study of blood T cell repertoires in COVID-19. Profiled with immunoSEQ multiplex PCR; TCRdb holds only in-frame clones, not every one. The sample includes a few hundred thousand clones, 83% seen only once; the top ten take approximately 1.1%. The sample was peripheral blood. Source of these receptors: a woman between 50 and 59 years old with acute or convalescent COVID-19. Each CDR3 is given without its conserved first and last residue.

>TRBV24-1|TRBJ2-3
ATSRTGGPKQY
>TRBV5-4|TRBJ1-1
AGSMKQGSTEAF
>TRBV18|TRBJ2-3
ASPGRTGLSTDTQY
>TRBV5-6|TRBJ1-1
ASTRGDHTEAF
>TRBV24-1|TRBJ2-2
ATSDPVGDTGELF
>TRBV19|TRBJ1-1
ASSPWTGGANTEAF
>TRBV10-3|TRBJ2-5
AISQGWGETQY
>TRBV5-1|TRBJ2-1
ASSATLGEDEQF
>TRBV19|TRBJ1-1
ASSGRTGVDTEAF
>TRBV4-1|TRBJ1-1
ASRPNGQGRAEAF
>TRBV4-3|TRBJ2-1
ASSLNRARNEQF
>TRBV30|TRBJ1-1
AWSLDRGRNLLLMNTEAF
>TRBV3-1/TRBV3-2|TRBJ2-1
ASSQDLGLAGGRLF
>TRBV9|TRBJ1-6
ASSVTDYNSPLH
>TRBV11-3|TRBJ1-1
ASSLPVNTEAF
>TRBV5-1|TRBJ2-7
ASSLPGQGYEQY
>TRBV28|TRBJ1-1
ASSLWAGQGGIGNTEAF
>TRBV7-2|TRBJ2-7
ASSPEGYEQY
>TRBV4-1|TRBJ1-1
ASSQGGVRGNTEAF
>TRBV9|TRBJ1-6
ASSVFDRGSYNSPLH
>TRBV7-9|TRBJ2-1
ASSLTGERLNEQF
>TRBV19|TRBJ2-5
ASTVQGAMGETQY
>TRBV6-5|TRBJ2-1
ANRLAHSSYNEQF
>TRBV6-5|TRBJ2-2
ASYSGGLAGELF
>TRBV15|TRBJ1-4
ATSKIIWYRDRGLVTNEKLF
>TRBV30|TRBJ2-5
AWSVGQQETQY
>TRBV5-5|TRBJ1-2
ASSSYREGYT
>TRBV12-3/TRBV12-4|TRBJ1-6
ASSRQGNSPLH
>TRBV10-1|TRBJ1-4
ASSESAGTNEKLF
>TRBV7-2|TRBJ2-5
ASSLRGTRQETQY
>TRBV14|TRBJ1-4
ASSPGWRDEKLF
>TRBV25-1|TRBJ1-1
ASTGQGQAF
>TRBV6-1|TRBJ1-4
ASSEADSIGYHEKLF
>TRBV2|TRBJ1-1
ASRAMNTEAF
>TRBV24-1|TRBJ2-5
ATQRGGQETQY
>TRBV24-1|TRBJ1-3
ATSDGVESGNTIY